The rows below give T cell receptor beta chains drawn from one sample of a study of control samples from healthy donors and cancer patients. Only in-frame clones appear in the TCRdb table, and some are missing; sequencing was by immunoSEQ multiplex PCR. The table lists around 190,000 clones, nearly 90% of them singletons. The sequenced sample was blood. The receptors were sampled from a woman aged 50 to 60 in good health. The CDR3 runs from the conserved cysteine through the conserved F or W. Each record gives: clone size, V gene, CDR3 protein. A clone size is listed for some rows: how often the clone was seen (once, few, many), or a class if it is expanded.

size: -; V: TRBV7-2; CDR3: CASSLTAFGNEQFF
size: -; V: TRBV14; CDR3: CASSQAGTSGRCEQYF
size: -; V: TRBV6-4; CDR3: CASSVGFREQYF
size: -; V: TRBV27; CDR3: CASSLTAGNTEAFF
size: -; V: TRBV28; CDR3: CASSLAPGGYGYTF
size: -; V: TRBV15; CDR3: CATSRGGSLNYNEQFF
size: -; V: TRBV30; CDR3: CAWSVQQAETQYF
size: -; V: TRBV6-7; CDR3: CASSYSDGASNSPLHF
size: -; V: TRBV28; CDR3: CASSLDEQYF
size: once; V: TRBV7-2; CDR3: CASRKGREETQYF
size: -; V: TRBV9; CDR3: CASSPSRQEMNTEAFF
size: once; V: TRBV3-1/TRBV3-2; CDR3: CASSTNEKLFF
size: -; V: TRBV6-5; CDR3: CASSYSRTGGNYGYTF
size: few; V: TRBV2; CDR3: CASTRQGQTGELFF
size: once; V: TRBV27; CDR3: CASTYHRGVKAGELFF
size: once; V: TRBV6-5; CDR3: CASSPGGDQNGYTF
size: -; V: TRBV2; CDR3: CASSEGAGDTQYF
size: -; V: TRBV7-8; CDR3: CASSFLGSSYNEQFF
size: -; V: TRBV29-1; CDR3: CSVQGTGANEQYF
size: -; V: TRBV7-2; CDR3: CASSSISPTGLGGTEAFF
size: -; V: TRBV9; CDR3: CASSASLGVGGELFF
size: -; V: TRBV20-1; CDR3: CSARTLALHF
size: few; V: TRBV10-1; CDR3: CASTRTGPANSPLHF
size: -; V: TRBV21-1; CDR3: CASSKEVPGYEQYF
size: -; V: TRBV4-1; CDR3: CASSQAVWDQPQHF
size: -; V: TRBV11-3; CDR3: CASSLDNPEAFF
size: -; V: TRBV4-3; CDR3: CASSQDPVNEQFF
size: -; V: TRBV18; CDR3: CASSPQGEGDGYTF
size: -; V: TRBV9; CDR3: CASSVVVSGTGELFF
size: -; V: TRBV27; CDR3: CASNETPQGPDTQYF
size: few; V: TRBV7-9; CDR3: CASSTGTANYGYTF
size: -; V: TRBV12-3/TRBV12-4; CDR3: CASSRTSNTEAFF
size: -; V: TRBV7-2; CDR3: CASSSHRGGNEQFF
size: -; V: TRBV7-9; CDR3: CASSLGIATGNIQYF
size: -; V: TRBV5-8; CDR3: CASSAPGHQPSGVF
size: -; V: TRBV12-3/TRBV12-4; CDR3: CASSSRVGYEQYF
size: -; V: TRBV29-1; CDR3: CSAADSNLNQPQHF
size: -; V: TRBV21-1; CDR3: CASTNRDFSNQPQHF
size: -; V: TRBV4-3; CDR3: CASSQESTYYGYTF
size: -; V: TRBV7-9; CDR3: CASSLHRSNQPQHF
size: few; V: TRBV4-3; CDR3: CASSQGFVGTRQYF
size: -; V: TRBV20-1; CDR3: CSASEGNTEAFF
size: -; V: TRBV5-4; CDR3: CASSWGQAPTYGYTF
size: -; V: TRBV11-3; CDR3: CALGQGAYEQYF